The 14 T cell receptor beta chains listed next were all sequenced from one sample in a study of T cell repertoires in cytomegalovirus infection. Using its own MiXCR run on the reads, TCRdb lists one record per CDR3 protein. The sample lists roughly 190,000 distinct CDR3 sequences, 9.5% seen once, with roughly 5% in the top ten. Sequencing was carried out using PBMCs. Receptor source: a human donor in good health (CMV status not recorded). Some clones in this sample may be carry-over from other donors' samples.

In its sample, this clonotype was seen a few times. The chain employs TRBV20-1 and TRBJ1-5; weak D call: TRBD1 (5 bases). The CDR3 runs to 17 residues. Trimming took off 6 bases at V and 7 bases at J, with 28 bases between the two ends. Germline V lookup: CDR1 DFQATT, CDR2 SNEGSKA (reference sequence). CDR3 amino acids: CSAPVGGVVRFWQPQHF. Here the CDR3 DNA reads TGCAGTGCCCCAGTGGGAGGGGTTGTTCGTTTTTGGCAGCCCCAGCATTTT.

This clonotype was counted between two and nine times. This chain links TRBV10-3 with TRBJ2-6; D may match TRBD1 or TRBD2 (6 bases each). The germline V gene has CDR1 ENHRY and CDR2 SYGVKD. Trimming removed 11 bases from V and 4 bases from J, with 18 bases in between. This CDR3 contains 15 residues. The CDR3 protein is CALSSGAPGANVLTF. The CDR3 DNA sequence: TGTGCCCTCTCCTCGGGGGCGCCCGGGGCCAACGTCCTGACTTTC.

This clonotype was observed at least ten times. The chain carries TRBV20-1 and TRBJ2-6; no reliable D call. The CDR3 spans 17 residues. Trimming removed 4 bases at V and 0 bases at J, with 16 bases between. From germline, CDR1 is DFQATT and CDR2 SNEGSKA (reference sequence). CDR3 loop: CSAKPGGIYSGANVLTF. The CDR3 DNA is TGCAGTGCTAAACCAGGCGGCATCTACTCTGGGGCCAACGTCCTGACTTTC.

The sample holds many counts of this clonotype. This chain links TRBV10-3 with TRBJ1-2; the D is unclear. V lost 2 bases to trimming and J lost 4 bases, with 5 bases between them. Germline V gene lookup returns CDR1 ENHRY and CDR2 SYGVKD. The CDR3 loop spans 12 amino acids. CDR3 residues: CAISEGSYGYTF. In DNA form, the CDR3 reads TGTGCCATCAGTGAGGGGAGCTATGGCTACACCTTC.

With respect to this clonotype: A clone one base away is much larger, so this may be a read error. The missing conserved phenylalanine or tryptophan at the end of this CDR3 makes a read error likely. V and J are TRBV24-1 and TRBJ2-7, with 7 bases that match TRBD1. V gave up 4 bases and J gave up 4 bases; unmatched junction bases: 0. The CDR3 contains 12 residues. Germline V gene sequence: CDR1 KGHDR, CDR2 SFDVKD. CDR3 sequence reads: CATSEQGYEQYY. The CDR3 DNA reads TGTGCCACCAGTGAACAGGGGTACGAGCAGTACTAC.

This clonotype came up many times. This chain uses TRBV28 with TRBJ1-6; the D gene is possibly TRBD1 (6 bases). The ends were cut back, 6 bases at V and 10 bases at J, with 19 bases in the middle. CDR3 length: 15 amino acids. CDR1 MDHEN and CDR2 SYDVKM come from the germline V gene. This CDR3 is CASRESQGFGSPLHF. CDR3 nucleotide sequence: TGTGCCAGCAGGGAGTCACAGGGATTTGGATCACCCCTCCACTTT.

This clonotype came up many times. The chain employs TRBV7-2 and TRBJ2-3; 10 positions agree with TRBD1. The CDR3 length is 16 residues. Germline V gene data show CDR1 as SGHTA and CDR2 as FQGNSA. V was pared by 0 bases and J by 4 bases, with 4 bases of the junction left unmatched. As DNA, the CDR3 is TGTGCCAGCAGCTTAGCGAAGACAGGGGGCGCAGATACGCAGTATTTT. It encodes CASSLAKTGGADTQYF.

This clonotype was seen repeatedly, ten times or more. The rearrangement joins TRBV7-8 to TRBJ2-6; possible D gene TRBD1, 6 bases. The CDR3 has 16 amino acids. V lost 7 bases and J lost 0, with 13 bases in between. CDR1 SGHVS and CDR2 FQNEAQ come from the germline V gene. CDR3 nucleotides: TGTGCCAGCACCAAATCAGGGGCCTCTGGGGCCAACGTCCTGACTTTC. Its protein is CASTKSGASGANVLTF.

This chain links TRBV6-8 with TRBJ2-5, with 14 bases aligning to TRBD2. This CDR3 has 15 residues. J lost 5 bases, V lost 7 bases, and 6 bases had no gene match. Germline V gives CDR1 MNHGY, CDR2 SAAAGT. The CDR3 coding sequence is TGTGCCAGCAAACCGGGACTAGCGGGAGTTGAGACCCAGTACTTC. It yields the protein CASKPGLAGVETQYF.

The rearrangement joins TRBV7-9 to TRBJ1-4, with 8 bases fitting TRBD1. The V and J ends lost 5 bases and 7 bases, in that order; junction bases with no gene match: 9. CDR3 size: 15 residues. Germline values: CDR1 SEHNR, CDR2 FQNEAQ (reference sequence). DNA of the CDR3: TGTGCCAGCAGCAAAGCAGGGGGCGCCGGTGAAAAACTGTTTTTT. Encoded protein: CASSKAGGAGEKLFF.

Ten or more counts support this clonotype. This chain connects TRBV3-1 to TRBJ2-7, with D possibly being TRBD2 (5 bases). This CDR3 comprises 16 residues. Per the germline V gene, CDR1 is LGHDT and CDR2 is YNNKEL (reference sequence). Trimming pared 2 bases from V and 1 base from J, leaving 15 bases between. The DNA of the CDR3 is TGTGCCAGCAGCCAATCGCCGGCGCGGGTTTCCTACGAGCAGTACTTC. As protein: CASSQSPARVSYEQYF.

This clonotype was seen many times. The chain combines TRBV12-5 with TRBJ1-2; 7 bases map to TRBD1. The germline CDR1 and CDR2 sequences are LGHNT and FRNRAP. The CDR3 is 15 residues long. V lost 1 base, J lost 3 bases, and 5 bases stayed unmatched. For the CDR3, the DNA is TGTGCTAGTGGTTTGGCGGGACAGAACTACTATGGCTACACCTTC. This sequence encodes CASGLAGQNYYGYTF.

The chain links TRBV15 to TRBJ2-7, with 8 positions matching TRBD1. Losses at the gene ends were 5 bases for V and 7 bases for J; bases not matched to a gene: 10. The CDR3 spans 14 residues. In germline, CDR1 is LNHNV, CDR2 YYDKDF (reference sequence). In DNA, the CDR3 is TGTGCCACCAGCTTGGGGACAGGTGTCTTGGAGCAGTACTTC. Amino acid sequence: CATSLGTGVLEQYF.

The V and J genes are TRBV7-2 and TRBJ2-3, with D perhaps given as TRBD1 or TRBD2 (5 bases each). The CDR3 extends over 14 amino acids. Germline V gene lookup returns CDR1 SGHTA and CDR2 FQGNSA. V dropped 3 bases and J dropped 1 base, with 8 bases sitting between them. CDR3 residues: CASSFGGGTDTQYF. The CDR3 nucleotides read TGTGCCAGCAGCTTTGGGGGTGGCACAGATACGCAGTATTTT.